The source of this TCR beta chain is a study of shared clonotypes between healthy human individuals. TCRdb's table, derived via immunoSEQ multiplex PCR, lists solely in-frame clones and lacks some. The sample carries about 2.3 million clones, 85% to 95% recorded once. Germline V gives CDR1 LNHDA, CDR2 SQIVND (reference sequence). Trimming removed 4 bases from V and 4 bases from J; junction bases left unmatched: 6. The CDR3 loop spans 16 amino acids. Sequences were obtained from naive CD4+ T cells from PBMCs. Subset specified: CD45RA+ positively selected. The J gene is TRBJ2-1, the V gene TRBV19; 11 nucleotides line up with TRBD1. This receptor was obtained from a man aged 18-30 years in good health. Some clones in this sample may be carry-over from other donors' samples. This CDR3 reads CASSTPGTGGYNEQFF. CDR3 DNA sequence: TGTGCCAGTAGTACACCCGGGACAGGGGGTTACAATGAGCAGTTCTTC.